This TCR beta chain appears in the sequencing data of a study of read filtering for tumor transcriptome and immune sequencing (TCRdb year 2020). Background for the entire study: The cohort was composed of about 16 male and over 13 female patients, with a mean age of approximately 62 years and an age range of roughly 40 to 90. Under revised international staging, about 8 patients fell into R-ISS I, 15 or so into R-ISS II and roughly 7 into R-ISS III. After DNase treatment, whole-transcriptome libraries were prepared using the TruSeq RNA Access Library Prep Kit. Per sample, about 3.5 to 11 million TCR-region mapped reads were obtained with IR-seq, compared with only roughly 80 to 1273 with RNA-seq. Using the same bone marrow samples, the study ran both targeted immune repertoire sequencing and bulk whole-transcriptome sequencing and then compared the TCR repertoires from each method. One of the main goals was to work out a read-filtering strategy for immune repertoire data, in particular whether clonotypes backed by only a single read should be removed. Overall study results and their limits: Rather than purified T cells, the sorted CD138-negative fraction was a mixed bone marrow immune population. In IR-seq, single-read clonotypes were approximately 80% of clonotypes but approximately 4% of total reads; in RNA-seq they were about 70% of clonotypes and about 41% of reads. Clonotypes were captured by IR-seq at much higher depth and more reliably than by RNA-seq, and smaller IR-seq throughput was sufficient for identification of most shared clonotypes. The correlation between IR-seq and RNA-seq shared clonotype proportions rose when single-read clonotypes were removed.

Every patient had bone marrow sampled at the time of active disease. Bone marrow mononuclear cells were isolated by Ficoll-Hypaque density gradient centrifugation. Myeloma plasma cells were removed and CD138-negative cells were collected by negative selection after labeling with CD138 magnetic microbeads on a MACS separator. The purity of the isolated cells was checked by flow cytometry with CD138 antibodies on an Attune NxT. Total RNA was extracted with TRIzol reagent and quantified with a NanoDrop spectrophotometer. For each patient, paired RNA-seq and IR-seq were run on the CD138-negative bone marrow sample from that patient. The CDR3 spans 16 residues, from the cysteine through the phenylalanine. Only the CDR3 DNA is retained, 48 bases long and in frame from the first base. Relative to germline, V is missing 4 bases and J is missing 3 bases, with 8 bases of the junction outside any gene match. The germline V gene encodes CDR1 SGHRS and CDR2 YFSETQ.

Starting from around 400 ng RNA, TCR libraries were constructed with the Immunoverse kit using molecular barcoded adaptors that cover the alpha/delta and beta/gamma chains. TCR library preparation used the same RNA that went into transcriptome sequencing. Sequencing of the TCR libraries was done on an Illumina HiSeq 4000 with 2 x 150 cycles. On the study's bioinformatics: With MiXCR, TCR reads were aligned to human V, D, J and C references and assembled into CDR3 clonotypes, with quality filtering and error correction included. The tcR package in R was used for analysis of clonotype counts and gene usage diversity. For inspection of raw mapping reads, RNA-seq reads were mapped by STAR aligner version 2.5.3a onto GRCh37 of the human genome. To test how sequencing depth affects detected clonotypes, IR-seq fastq files were randomly downsampled with Seqtk 1.3. Starting from the raw public reads, TCRdb applied fastp trimming at Q25, assembled clones with MiXCR and retained in-frame beta chains. Rows matching on CDR3 protein sequence are summarized as one entry with the most common DNA and genes. These V and J calls derive from TCRdb rather than the authors' analysis. The sample contains under 150,000 distinct CDR3 sequences, about 12% of them found a single time. The ten largest account for more than 6.5% of the sample.

At least ten counts were recorded for this clonotype. The target of this receptor is not known. Within one base of it there is no much larger clone, and no base qualities were kept. The material sequenced was a population of CD138-negative cells sorted from bone marrow. The cell subset or site label, as the study defines it: bone marrow mononuclear cells depleted of CD138+ plasma/myeloma cells by negative magnetic selection. In this chain, TRBV5-1 is recombined with TRBJ2-1, and TRBD2 matches 9 of the central bases. The origin of this receptor is a donor aged 40 or older with multiple myeloma. This receptor carries the CDR3 CASSSLTSGDYNEQFF. The sequence in DNA is TGCGCCAGCAGCAGCCTGACTAGCGGAGACTACAATGAGCAGTTCTTC.